These T cell receptor beta chains were read from a single sample in a study of early T cells in non-severe SARS-CoV-2 infection. TCRdb reprocessed the 5' RACE reads via MiXCR and lists one record per CDR3 protein. The sample shows tens of thousands of distinct CDR3 sequences, just under 15% of them seen only once. The sample comprised whole blood. The receptor set was obtained from an adult who was a healthcare worker with PCR-confirmed SARS-CoV-2 infection or an uninfected control (not recorded which). The CDR3 runs from the conserved cysteine through the conserved F or W. The order of the fields is J gene, V gene, D gene, clone size, CDR3 DNA, CDR3 protein. A D gene is named only where the DNA matches it firmly. The size field is filled for only some rows; it gives once, few, many or a size class.

>TRBJ2-3|TRBV7-9|TRBD2|.
TGTCCCAGCAGCACCTTAACTAGCGGGAGTACAGATACGCAGTATTTT
CPSSTLTSGSTDTQYF
>TRBJ1-1|TRBV12-3/TRBV12-4|.|.
TGTGCCAGCACCTATAGGAGGATCACATCAGCTTTCTTT
CASTYRRITSAFF
>TRBJ2-2|TRBV18|.|.
TGTGCCAGCTCCCCGGGGACATTGAACACCGGGGAGCTGTTTTTT
CASSPGTLNTGELFF
>TRBJ2-3|TRBV11-2|.|many
TGTGCCAGCAAAGGGGTAAACACAGATACGCAGTATTTT
CASKGVNTDTQYF
>TRBJ1-1|TRBV11-2|.|.
TGTGCCATCCCCGGGGGGCCGGCGGGCACTGAAGCTTTCTTT
CAIPGGPAGTEAFF
>TRBJ2-1|TRBV20-1|TRBD2|.
TGCAGTGCTAGAGATGAATTTCCGGGACTAGCGGGAGCTAACGTGCAGTTCTTC
CSARDEFPGLAGANVQFF
>TRBJ2-7|TRBV30|.|few
TGTGCCTGGGGTGTACGGACCTACGAGCAGTACTTC
CAWGVRTYEQYF
>TRBJ2-5|TRBV9|.|few
TGTGCCAGCAGTCGAAAAGACAACCAAGAGACCCAGTACTTC
CASSRKDNQETQYF
>TRBJ2-1|TRBV6-6|.|few
TGTGCCAGCAGTTACTCGAATAATGAGCAGTTCTTC
CASSYSNNEQFF
>TRBJ2-3|TRBV6-5|.|.
TGTGCCAGCAGTTATTCCCCGGAAGGCACGCAGTATTTT
CASSYSPEGTQYF
>TRBJ2-7|TRBV28|.|few
TGTGCCAGCAGTTTCCGGGTTCTCGAGCAGTACTTC
CASSFRVLEQYF
>TRBJ2-7|TRBV7-2|.|few
TGTGCCAGCAGCTTAGCGTCGGGTTCCCCCTACGAGCAGTACTTC
CASSLASGSPYEQYF